This T cell receptor (beta chain) comes out of a study of blood T cell repertoires in COVID-19. Background on the study: Sites in the United States, Italy and Spain provided acute and convalescent COVID-19 samples.

TCRdb's table, derived via immunoSEQ multiplex PCR, lists solely in-frame clones and lacks some. This table has roughly 160,000 clones, about 86% appearing once. The sequenced sample was peripheral blood. This TCR derives from a man aged 45-60 years with active or convalescent COVID-19.

For the CDR3, the DNA is TGTGCCAGCACCAGGGGTGATTGGGTCGGAAACACCATATATTTT. The encoded protein is CASTRGDWVGNTIYF. V gene TRBV6-5 combines with J gene TRBJ1-3; maybe TRBD1 (6 bases). CDR1 MNHEY and CDR2 SVGAGI come from the germline V gene. Trimming took off 7 bases at V and 4 bases at J, with 17 bases between the two ends. The CDR3 runs 15 residues.